Presented here are 21 T cell receptor beta chains from one specimen sequenced in a study of shared clonotypes between healthy human individuals. Using immunoSEQ multiplex PCR, the repertoire was profiled, and TCRdb retains in-frame clones only, with some absent. The sample lists roughly 1,100,000 clones, 75% occurring once. The sample comprised memory CD4+ T cells sorted from blood. Subset specified: CD45RA-negative fraction. These receptors originate from a man in his late teens or twenties in good health.

The chain has TRBV5-1 and TRBJ1-1; 8 positions agree with TRBD1. The trim removed 4 bases at V and 5 bases at J, leaving 10 bases unmatched. From germline, CDR1 is SGHRS and CDR2 YFSETQ. This CDR3 contains 15 residues. The CDR3 reads CASSANGQGMTEAFF. CDR3 bases: TGCGCCAGCAGCGCCAATGGACAGGGAATGACTGAAGCTTTCTTT.

The chain carries TRBV18 and TRBJ1-1; maybe TRBD1 (5 bases). The CDR3 covers 14 residues. Germline CDR1 and CDR2: KGHSH and LQKENI. The V end lost 5 bases, the J end lost 2 bases, and 12 bases lay between the germline ends. CDR3 region: CASSTGTGNTEAFF. The CDR3 DNA follows: TGTGCCAGCTCAACTGGGACCGGTAACACTGAAGCTTTCTTT. The complete variable domain, with remaining parts taken from reference TRBV18 and TRBJ1-1, reads NAGVMQNPRHLVRRRGQEARLRCSPMKGHSHVYWYRQLPEEGLKFMVYLQKENIIDESGMPKERFSAEFPKEGPSILRIQQVVRGDSAAYFCASSTGTGNTEAFFGQGTRLTVV.

The chain combines TRBV18 with TRBJ2-7; D gene uncertain. This CDR3 has 13 amino acids. Germline-derived CDR1 and CDR2 are KGHSH and LQKENI. Trimming stripped 5 bases from V and 7 bases from J, with 15 bases between. The CDR3 DNA sequence: TGTGCCAGCTCATCGGCTCCCGTGGGGGAGCAGTACTTC. Translating gives CASSSAPVGEQYF.

The gene calls are TRBV7-2 and TRBJ2-7; D gene unclear. Trimming took off 5 bases at V and 6 bases at J, with 8 bases between the two ends. Germline-derived CDR1 and CDR2 are SGHTA and FQGNSA. This CDR3 has 11 residues. The CDR3 spells CASSGSLEQYF. Written as DNA, the CDR3 is TGTGCCAGCAGCGGCTCTCTCGAGCAGTACTTC.

This clone was observed a single time. V gene TRBV5-8 combines with J gene TRBJ1-5; 9 bases fit TRBD1. Germline V gene sequence: CDR1 SGHTS, CDR2 YDEGEE. The CDR3 sequence is 15 residues long. J lost 4 bases, V lost 2 bases, and 4 bases had no gene match. The CDR3 region is CASSFGTGTNQPQHF. The CDR3 coding sequence is TGTGCCAGCAGCTTTGGGACAGGGACTAATCAGCCCCAGCATTTT.

As to this clone: Distinct nucleotide sequences in the sample also encode this CDR3. The rearrangement uses TRBV11-2 and TRBJ1-4, with 8 bases that match TRBD1. Germline CDR1 and CDR2: SGHAT and FQNNGV. The junction had 2 bases not matched to a gene; V was cut back by 5 bases and J by 0 bases. This CDR3 region has 15 residues. The CDR3 is CASSLQGATNEKLFF. As DNA, the CDR3 is TGTGCCAGCAGCCTACAGGGGGCAACTAATGAAAAACTGTTTTTT.

The chain carries TRBV7-2 and TRBJ2-1; 11 bases are shared with TRBD2. Germline V lookup: CDR1 SGHTA, CDR2 FQGNSA. The CDR3 runs to 16 residues. V was clipped by 5 bases and J by 7 bases; unmatched bases: 10. The CDR3 DNA reads TGTGCCAGCAGCGCCCGACTAGCGGGAAGAGGGAATGAGCAGTTCTTC. Protein sequence: CASSARLAGRGNEQFF. Based on the CDR3 plus reference TRBV7-2 and TRBJ2-1, the full variable domain is GAGVSQSPSNKVTEKGKDVELRCDPISGHTALYWYRQSLGQGLEFLIYFQGNSAPDKSGLPSDRFSAERTGGSVSTLTIQRTQQEDSAVYLCASSARLAGRGNEQFFGPGTRLTVL.

V is TRBV28 and J is TRBJ2-3; TRBD1 matches 9 bases. J gave up 7 bases and V 3 bases, and 14 bases lay outside the gene matches. CDR1 and CDR2 (germline): MDHEN, SYDVKM. The CDR3 loop spans 17 amino acids. The DNA of the CDR3 is TGTGCCAGCAGTTTCGACACGAGACAGGGGGGTTCCAATACGCAGTATTTT. Protein sequence: CASSFDTRQGGSNTQYF.

The CDR3 reads CAWRKDSSGNTIYF. In DNA, the CDR3 is TGTGCCTGGAGAAAGGACAGCTCTGGAAACACCATATATTTT. The chain is built from TRBV30 and TRBJ1-3; weak D call: TRBD1 (6 bases). CDR1 and CDR2 (germline): GTSNPN, SVGIG (reference sequence). The CDR3 is made up of 14 amino acids. V dropped 3 bases and J dropped 0 bases, with 9 bases sitting between them.

About this clone itself: Other DNA sequences in this sample translate to the same CDR3. The CDR3 DNA reads as TGTGCCAGCAGCCCCGGACTAGCGAGCACAGATACGCAGTATTTT. This translates into CASSPGLASTDTQYF. V usage is TRBV7-6 and J usage is TRBJ2-3; 9 positions agree with TRBD2. The length of the CDR3 is 15 residues. V trimming: 5 bases; J trimming: 0 bases; junction bases outside the gene matches: 3. Germline values: CDR1 SGHVS, CDR2 FNYEAQ.

V gene TRBV5-1 combines with J gene TRBJ2-5, with no clear D. The last part of the DNA fits TRBJ2-7 better; the J call may be wrong. Germline V gene sequence: CDR1 SGHRS, CDR2 YFSETQ. This CDR3 has 15 amino acids. The CDR3 nucleotides read TGCGCCAGCAGAAAAGACGGTCTTTCTGCCTACGAGCAGTACTTC. Encoded protein: CASRKDGLSAYEQYF.

This clone showed up just once. The chain joins TRBV28 to TRBJ1-2, with 9 bases fitting TRBD1. CDR1 and CDR2 (germline): MDHEN, SYDVKM. The CDR3 spans 16 residues. V trimming: 3 bases; J trimming: 4 bases; junction bases outside the gene matches: 9. CDR3 nucleotide sequence: TGTGCCAGCAGTTTGGGGACAGGGACCTCAAGCTATGGCTACACCTTC. Translation: CASSLGTGTSSYGYTF.

This chain links TRBV6-1 with TRBJ2-7; 10 positions agree with TRBD1. This CDR3 region has 13 residues. The trim removed 11 bases at V and 2 bases at J, leaving 6 bases unmatched. CDR1 and CDR2 (germline): MNHNS, SASEGT. The CDR3 DNA reads as TGTGCCGGACTGGGACAGGGGACCTACGAGCAGTACTTC. The encoded protein is CAGLGQGTYEQYF.

This chain uses TRBV2 with TRBJ1-6; 7 bases line up with TRBD1. Unmatched junction bases numbered 9, after V lost 6 bases and J lost 7 bases. The CDR3 extends over 15 amino acids. Germline lookup yields CDR1 SNHLY and CDR2 FYNNEI. The CDR3 region has the DNA TGTGCCAGCAGGCTCCCGGGACAGCTCAATTCACCCCTCCACTTT. Encoded protein: CASRLPGQLNSPLHF.

This clone occurred once. This chain connects TRBV7-9 to TRBJ1-4; 9 bases line up with TRBD1. CDR1 SEHNR and CDR2 FQNEAQ come from the germline V gene (reference sequence). This CDR3 comprises 14 residues. V shed 3 bases and J 6 bases; nucleotides not matched to a gene: 2. The CDR3 sequence: CASSLGQGHEKLFF. CDR3 coding DNA: TGTGCCAGCAGCTTGGGACAGGGACATGAAAAACTGTTTTTT.

Worth noting for this clone: Only one base separates this from a far larger clonotype, so it likely reflects a read error. The rearrangement uses TRBV15 and TRBJ1-2; 9 bases align to TRBD1. CDR1 is LNHNV and CDR2 is YYDKDF in the germline V gene (reference sequence). The CDR3 has 17 amino acids. Written as DNA, the CDR3 is TGTACCACCAGCAGAGACGGCGCCGGGACAGGGAACTATGGCTACACCTTC. It is translated as CTTSRDGAGTGNYGYTF.

This clone was counted between two and nine times. Other DNA sequences within the sample encode an identical CDR3. The chain couples TRBV30 to TRBJ2-1; D perhaps matches TRBD2 (6 bases). Germline CDR1 is GTSNPN and CDR2 is SVGIG (reference sequence). The V end was cut by 1 base, the J end by 9 bases, with 10 bases between. The CDR3 loop spans 12 amino acids. The chain's CDR3 is CAWSGLVGEQFF. CDR3 in DNA: TGTGCCTGGAGTGGACTAGTTGGTGAGCAGTTCTTC. The full variable domain, with the rest looked up from reference TRBV30 and TRBJ2-1, is SQTIHQWPATLVQPVGSPLSLECTVEGTSNPNLYWYRQAAGRGLQLLFYSVGIGQISSEVPQNLSASRPQDRQFILSSKKLLLSDSGFYLCAWSGLVGEQFFGPGTRLTVL.

The chain links TRBV4-1 to TRBJ2-3, with D tentatively TRBD1 or TRBD2 (5 bases each). Trimming left V 4 bases short and J 6 bases short, with 8 bases between. The CDR3 is made up of 12 amino acids. Germline V gene lookup returns CDR1 MGHRA and CDR2 YSYEKL. CDR3 nucleotides: TGCGCCAGCAGCCTCGGGGCGGATACGCAGTATTTT. Translation gives CASSLGADTQYF.

About this clone itself: This CDR3 is also generated by other DNA sequences in the sample. The chain joins TRBV20-1 to TRBJ2-3; D is uncertain. The CDR3 has 11 amino acids. Germline V gene lookup returns CDR1 DFQATT and CDR2 SNEGSKA (reference sequence). V lost 6 bases and J 4 bases, leaving 8 bases between the germline ends. The CDR3: CSARMADTQYF. CDR3 nucleotides: TGCAGTGCAAGGATGGCAGATACGCAGTATTTT.

The V gene is TRBV5-1, the J gene TRBJ2-7; D may match TRBD1 or TRBD2 (5 bases each). The V end was cut by 2 bases, the J end by 3 bases, with 9 bases between. Germline CDR1 reads SGHRS; CDR2 reads YFSETQ. The CDR3 extends over 13 amino acids. CDR3 protein: CASSFLGDYEQYF. CDR3 nucleotide sequence: TGCGCCAGCAGCTTTCTGGGGGACTACGAGCAGTACTTC.

This rearrangement joins TRBV6-6 to TRBJ2-3; TRBD1 agrees at 7 bases. The CDR3 runs 15 residues. CDR1 and CDR2 from the germline V gene are MNHNY and SVGAGI (reference sequence). With 4 bases clipped from V and 0 bases from J, the junction kept 4 bases outside the gene matches. The CDR3 sequence is CASSSTGVSTDTQYF. The CDR3 DNA follows: TGTGCCAGCAGTTCCACAGGGGTTAGCACAGATACGCAGTATTTT.